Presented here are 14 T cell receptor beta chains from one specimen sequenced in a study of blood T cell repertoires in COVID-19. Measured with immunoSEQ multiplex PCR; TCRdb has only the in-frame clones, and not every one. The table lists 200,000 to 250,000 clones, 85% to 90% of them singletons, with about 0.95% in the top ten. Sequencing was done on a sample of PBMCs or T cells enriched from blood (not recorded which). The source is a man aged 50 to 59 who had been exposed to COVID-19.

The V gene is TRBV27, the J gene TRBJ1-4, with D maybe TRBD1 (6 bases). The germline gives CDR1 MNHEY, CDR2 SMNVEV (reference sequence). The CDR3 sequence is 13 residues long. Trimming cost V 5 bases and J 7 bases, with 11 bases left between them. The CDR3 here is CASSPRTAEKLFF. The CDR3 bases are TGTGCCAGCAGTCCTCGGACAGCTGAAAAACTGTTTTTT.

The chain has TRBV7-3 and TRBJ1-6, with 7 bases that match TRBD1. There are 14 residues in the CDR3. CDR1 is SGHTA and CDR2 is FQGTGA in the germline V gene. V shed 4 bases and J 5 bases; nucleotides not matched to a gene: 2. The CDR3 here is CASSSQGDNSPLHF. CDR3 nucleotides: TGTGCCAGCAGCTCTCAGGGGGATAATTCACCCCTCCACTTT.

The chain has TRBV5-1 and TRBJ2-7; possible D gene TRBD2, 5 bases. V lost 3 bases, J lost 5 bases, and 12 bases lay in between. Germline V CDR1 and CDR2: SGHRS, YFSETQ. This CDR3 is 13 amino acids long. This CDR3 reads CASSSGRTDEQYF. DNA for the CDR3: TGCGCCAGCAGCTCGGGTAGGACTGACGAGCAGTACTTC.

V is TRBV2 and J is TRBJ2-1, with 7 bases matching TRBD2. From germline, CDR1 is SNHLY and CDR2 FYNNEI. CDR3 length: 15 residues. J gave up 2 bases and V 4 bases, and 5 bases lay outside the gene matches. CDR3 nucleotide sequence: TGTGCCAGCAGTGCCCGCGGGGGACCCTACAATGAGCAGTTCTTC. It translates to CASSARGGPYNEQFF.

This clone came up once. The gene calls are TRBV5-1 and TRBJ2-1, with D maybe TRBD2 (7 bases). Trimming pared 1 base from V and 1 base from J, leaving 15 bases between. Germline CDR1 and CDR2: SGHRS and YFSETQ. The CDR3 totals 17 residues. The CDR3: CASSLNTGGQSYNEQFF. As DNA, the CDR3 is TGCGCCAGCAGCTTGAACACGGGGGGCCAGTCCTACAATGAGCAGTTCTTC.

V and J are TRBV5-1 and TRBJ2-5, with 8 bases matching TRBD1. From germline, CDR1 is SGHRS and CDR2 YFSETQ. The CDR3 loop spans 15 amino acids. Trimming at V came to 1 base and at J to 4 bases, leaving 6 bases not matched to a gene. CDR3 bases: TGCGCCAGCAGCTTGACAGGACAGGGATTAGAGACCCAGTACTTC. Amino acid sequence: CASSLTGQGLETQYF. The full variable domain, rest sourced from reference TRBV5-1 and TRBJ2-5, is KAGVTQTPRYLIKTRGQQVTLSCSPISGHRSVSWYQQTPGQGLQFLFEYFSETQRNKGNFPGRFSGRQFSNSRSEMNVSTLELGDSALYLCASSLTGQGLETQYFGPGTRLLVL.

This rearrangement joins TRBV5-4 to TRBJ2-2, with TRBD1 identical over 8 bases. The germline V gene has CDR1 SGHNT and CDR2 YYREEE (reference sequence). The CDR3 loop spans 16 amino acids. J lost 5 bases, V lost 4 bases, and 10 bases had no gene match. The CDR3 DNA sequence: TGTGCCAGCAGCCTTCCCAGGGGGCGCGGGACCGGGGAGCTGTTTTTT. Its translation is CASSLPRGRGTGELFF.

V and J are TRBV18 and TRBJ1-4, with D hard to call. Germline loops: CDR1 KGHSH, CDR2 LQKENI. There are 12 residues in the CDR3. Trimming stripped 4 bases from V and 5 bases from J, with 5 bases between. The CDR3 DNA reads TGTGCCAGCTCACAAAGCAATGAAAAACTGTTTTTT. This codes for CASSQSNEKLFF.

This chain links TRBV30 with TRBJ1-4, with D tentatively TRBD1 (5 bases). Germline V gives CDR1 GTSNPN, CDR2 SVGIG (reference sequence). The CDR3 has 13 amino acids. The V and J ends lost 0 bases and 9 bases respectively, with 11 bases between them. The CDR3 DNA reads TGTGCCTGGAGTGTAGACAGCCCCAAAAAACTGTTTTTT. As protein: CAWSVDSPKKLFF.

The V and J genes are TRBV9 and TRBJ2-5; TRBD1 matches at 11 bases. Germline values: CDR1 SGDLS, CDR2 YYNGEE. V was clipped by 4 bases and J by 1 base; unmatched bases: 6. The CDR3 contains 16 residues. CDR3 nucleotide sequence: TGTGCCAGCAGCCCTTCCGGGACAGGGGGCCAAGAGACCCAGTACTTC. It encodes CASSPSGTGGQETQYF.

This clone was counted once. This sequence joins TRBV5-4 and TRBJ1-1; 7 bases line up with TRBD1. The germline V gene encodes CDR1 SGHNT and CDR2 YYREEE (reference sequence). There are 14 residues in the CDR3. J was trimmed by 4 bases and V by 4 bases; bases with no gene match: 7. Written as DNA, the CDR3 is TGTGCCAGCAGCCCGAGTGCAGGGGGCACTGAAGCTTTCTTT. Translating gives CASSPSAGGTEAFF. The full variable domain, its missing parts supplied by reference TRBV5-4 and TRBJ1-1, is ETGVTQSPTHLIKTRGQQVTLRCSSQSGHNTVSWYQQALGQGPQFIFQYYREEENGRGNFPPRFSGLQFPNYSSELNVNALELDDSALYLCASSPSAGGTEAFFGQGTRLTVV.

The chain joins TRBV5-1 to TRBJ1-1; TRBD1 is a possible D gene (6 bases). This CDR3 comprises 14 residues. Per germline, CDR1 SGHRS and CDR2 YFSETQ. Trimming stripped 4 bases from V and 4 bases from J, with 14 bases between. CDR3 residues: CASSPNRGGTEAFF. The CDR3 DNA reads TGCGCCAGCAGCCCGAATAGGGGGGGCACTGAAGCTTTCTTT.

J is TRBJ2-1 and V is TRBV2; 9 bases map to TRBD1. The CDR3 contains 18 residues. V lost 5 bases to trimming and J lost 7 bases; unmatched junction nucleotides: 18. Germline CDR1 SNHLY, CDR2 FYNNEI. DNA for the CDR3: TGTGCCAGCAGTACATGGCGAGGGACAGGGTTCGGTTTAAATGAGCAGTTCTTC. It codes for CASSTWRGTGFGLNEQFF.

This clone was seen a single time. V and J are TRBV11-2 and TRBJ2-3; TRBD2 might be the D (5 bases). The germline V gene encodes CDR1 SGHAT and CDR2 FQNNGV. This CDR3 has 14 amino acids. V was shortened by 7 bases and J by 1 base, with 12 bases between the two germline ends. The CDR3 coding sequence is TGTGCCAGCACCCCCGTCGGGGGCACAGATACGCAGTATTTT. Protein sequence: CASTPVGGTDTQYF.